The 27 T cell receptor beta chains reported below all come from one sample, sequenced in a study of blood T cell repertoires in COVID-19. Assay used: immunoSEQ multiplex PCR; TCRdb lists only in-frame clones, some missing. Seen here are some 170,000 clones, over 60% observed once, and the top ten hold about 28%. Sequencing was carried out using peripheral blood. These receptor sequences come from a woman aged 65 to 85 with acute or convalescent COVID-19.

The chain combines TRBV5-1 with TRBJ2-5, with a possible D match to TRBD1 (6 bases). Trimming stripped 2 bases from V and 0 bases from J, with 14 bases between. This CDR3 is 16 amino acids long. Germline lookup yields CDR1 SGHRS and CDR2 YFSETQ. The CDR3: CASSLVTGLYQETQYF. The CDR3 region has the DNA TGCGCCAGCAGCTTAGTCACAGGGCTCTACCAAGAGACCCAGTACTTC.

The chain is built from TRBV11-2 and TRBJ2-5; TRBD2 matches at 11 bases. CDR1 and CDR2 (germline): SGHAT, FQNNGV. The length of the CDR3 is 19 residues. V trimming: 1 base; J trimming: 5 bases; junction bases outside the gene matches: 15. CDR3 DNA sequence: TGTGCCAGCAGCTTAGTGTTTTTTGTAGCGGGAGGGCCCCGGGAGACCCAGTACTTC. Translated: CASSLVFFVAGGPRETQYF.

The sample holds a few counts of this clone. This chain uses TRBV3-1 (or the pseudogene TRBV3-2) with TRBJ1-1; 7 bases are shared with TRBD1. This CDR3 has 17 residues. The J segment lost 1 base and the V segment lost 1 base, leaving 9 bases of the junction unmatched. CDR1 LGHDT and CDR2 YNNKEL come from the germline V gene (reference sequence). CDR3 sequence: CASSQVFRQGKNTEAFF. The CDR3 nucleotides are TGTGCCAGCAGCCAAGTCTTTAGACAGGGAAAGAACACTGAAGCTTTCTTT.

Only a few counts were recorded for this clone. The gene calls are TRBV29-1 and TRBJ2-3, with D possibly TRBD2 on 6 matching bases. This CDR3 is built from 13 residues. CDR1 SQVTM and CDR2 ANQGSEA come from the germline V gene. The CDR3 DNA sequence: TGCGCCACCTTCGGGACTTACACAGATACGCAGTATTTT. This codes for CATFGTYTDTQYF.

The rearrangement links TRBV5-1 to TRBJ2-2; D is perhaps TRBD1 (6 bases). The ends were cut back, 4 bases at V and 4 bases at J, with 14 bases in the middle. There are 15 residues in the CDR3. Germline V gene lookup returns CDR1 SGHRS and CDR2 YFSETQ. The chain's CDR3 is CASSLRSDSTGELFF. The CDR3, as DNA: TGCGCCAGCAGCCTCAGGTCGGACAGCACCGGGGAGCTGTTTTTT.

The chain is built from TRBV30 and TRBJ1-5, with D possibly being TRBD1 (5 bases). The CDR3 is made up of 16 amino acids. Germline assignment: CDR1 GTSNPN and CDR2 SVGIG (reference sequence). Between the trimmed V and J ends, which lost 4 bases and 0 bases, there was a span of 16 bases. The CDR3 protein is CAWTRRGGYSNQPQHF. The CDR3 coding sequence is TGTGCCTGGACCCGGAGGGGCGGCTATAGCAATCAGCCCCAGCATTTT.

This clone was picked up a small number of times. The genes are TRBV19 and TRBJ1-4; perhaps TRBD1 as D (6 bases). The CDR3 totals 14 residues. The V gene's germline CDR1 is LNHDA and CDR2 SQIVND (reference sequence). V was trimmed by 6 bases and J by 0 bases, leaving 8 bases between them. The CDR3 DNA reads TGTGCCAGTAGAGGGACAACAACTAATGAAAAACTGTTTTTT. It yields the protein CASRGTTTNEKLFF.

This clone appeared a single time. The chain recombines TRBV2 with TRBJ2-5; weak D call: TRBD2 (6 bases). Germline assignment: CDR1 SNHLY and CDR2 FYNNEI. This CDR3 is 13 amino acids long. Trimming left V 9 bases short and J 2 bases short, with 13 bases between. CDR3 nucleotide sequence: TGTGCCAGGGGAGGTGGGGGGCAAGAGACCCAGTACTTC. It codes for CARGGGGQETQYF.

CDR3 region: CASSLTGYYGYTF. CDR3 bases: TGTGCCAGCAGCCTTACAGGGTACTATGGCTACACCTTC. This sequence joins TRBV6-2 or TRBV6-3 and TRBJ1-2; D perhaps matches TRBD1 (6 bases). Deletions cut 6 bases from V and 3 bases from J, with 11 bases between. CDR1 and CDR2 (germline): MNHEY, SVGEGT. This CDR3 is 13 amino acids long.

The DNA of the CDR3 is TGCGCCAGCAGCCAAGATGGAGGACCGGGGGCAGATACGCAGTATTTT. Its protein is CASSQDGGPGADTQYF. The rearrangement joins TRBV4-1 to TRBJ2-3, with D perhaps TRBD2 (6 bases). The CDR3 is 16 residues long. Germline lookup yields CDR1 MGHRA and CDR2 YSYEKL. V gave up 0 bases and J gave up 4 bases, with 14 bases separating them.

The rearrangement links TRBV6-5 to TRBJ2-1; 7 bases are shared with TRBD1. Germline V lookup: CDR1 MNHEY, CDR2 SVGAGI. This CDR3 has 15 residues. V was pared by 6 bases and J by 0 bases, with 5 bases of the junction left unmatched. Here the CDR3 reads CASRRDSSSYNEQFF. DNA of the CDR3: TGTGCCAGCAGACGGGACAGCAGCTCCTACAATGAGCAGTTCTTC.

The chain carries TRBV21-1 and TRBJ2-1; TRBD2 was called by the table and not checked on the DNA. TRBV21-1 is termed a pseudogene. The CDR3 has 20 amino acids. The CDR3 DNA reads TGTGCCAGCAGCAAATGGAATCCGAACGGACTCATCCTTCCCTACAATGAGCAGTTCTTC. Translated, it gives CASSKWNPNGLILPYNEQFF.

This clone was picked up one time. The CDR3 DNA reads as TGTGCCAGCAGGGGACAGGGGTACAATGAGCAGTTCTTC. Translating it yields CASRGQGYNEQFF. This chain uses TRBV6-5 with TRBJ2-1; TRBD1 agrees at 10 bases. Germline values: CDR1 MNHEY, CDR2 SVGAGI. CDR3 length: 13 residues. J gave up 4 bases and V 6 bases, and 0 bases lay outside the gene matches.

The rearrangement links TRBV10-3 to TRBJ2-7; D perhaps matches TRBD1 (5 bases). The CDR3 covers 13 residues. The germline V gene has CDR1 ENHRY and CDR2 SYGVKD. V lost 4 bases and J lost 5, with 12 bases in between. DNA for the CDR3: TGTGCCATCAGTGCAGGGCTCGATCACGAGCAGTACTTC. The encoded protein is CAISAGLDHEQYF.

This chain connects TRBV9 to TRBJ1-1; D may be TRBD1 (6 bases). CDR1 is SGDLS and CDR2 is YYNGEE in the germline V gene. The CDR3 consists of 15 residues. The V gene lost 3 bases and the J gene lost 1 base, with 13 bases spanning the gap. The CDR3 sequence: CASSETGRENTEAFF. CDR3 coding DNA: TGTGCCAGCAGCGAGACAGGCCGGGAGAACACTGAAGCTTTCTTT. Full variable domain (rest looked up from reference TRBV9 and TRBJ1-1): DSGVTQTPKHLITATGQRVTLRCSPRSGDLSVYWYQQSLDQGLQFLIQYYNGEERAKGNILERFSAQQFPDLHSELNLSSLELGDSALYFCASSETGRENTEAFFGQGTRLTVV.

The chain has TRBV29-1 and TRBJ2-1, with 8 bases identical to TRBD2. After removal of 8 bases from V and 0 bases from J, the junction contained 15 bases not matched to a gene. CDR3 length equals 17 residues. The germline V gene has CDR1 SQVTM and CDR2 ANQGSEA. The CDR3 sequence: CSFILAGELSSYNEQFF. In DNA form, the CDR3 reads TGCAGCTTTATCCTAGCGGGCGAACTGAGCTCCTACAATGAGCAGTTCTTC.

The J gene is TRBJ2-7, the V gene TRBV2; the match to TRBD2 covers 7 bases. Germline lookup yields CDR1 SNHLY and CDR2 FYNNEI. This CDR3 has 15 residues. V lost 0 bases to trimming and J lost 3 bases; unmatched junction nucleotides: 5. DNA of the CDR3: TGTGCCAGCAGTGAAGCGGCGGGAGTGAACTACGAGCAGTACTTC. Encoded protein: CASSEAAGVNYEQYF.

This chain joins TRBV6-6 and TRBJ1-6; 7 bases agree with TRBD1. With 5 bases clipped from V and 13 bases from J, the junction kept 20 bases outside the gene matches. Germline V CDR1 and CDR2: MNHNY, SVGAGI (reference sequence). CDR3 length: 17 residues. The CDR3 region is CASSRIKPGQSPAPLHF. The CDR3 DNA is TGTGCCAGCAGTCGGATTAAACCGGGACAGAGCCCTGCCCCCCTCCACTTT.

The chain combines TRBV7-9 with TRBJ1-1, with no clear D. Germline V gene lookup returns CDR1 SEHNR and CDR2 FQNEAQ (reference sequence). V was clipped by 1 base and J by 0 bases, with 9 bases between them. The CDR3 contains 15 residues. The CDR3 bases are TGTGCCAGCAGCTTAGGGAGCGGTATGAACACTGAAGCTTTCTTT. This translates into CASSLGSGMNTEAFF.

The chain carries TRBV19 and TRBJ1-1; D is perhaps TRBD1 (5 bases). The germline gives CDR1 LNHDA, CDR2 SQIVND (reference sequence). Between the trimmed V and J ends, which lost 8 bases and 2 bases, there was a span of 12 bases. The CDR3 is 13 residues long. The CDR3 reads CASGEGPNTEAFF. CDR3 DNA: TGTGCCAGTGGGGAGGGACCTAACACTGAAGCTTTCTTT.

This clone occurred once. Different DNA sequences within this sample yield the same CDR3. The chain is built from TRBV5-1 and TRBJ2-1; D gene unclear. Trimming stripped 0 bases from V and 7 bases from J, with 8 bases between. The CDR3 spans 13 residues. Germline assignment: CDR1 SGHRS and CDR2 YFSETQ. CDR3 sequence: CASSLAVSNEQFF. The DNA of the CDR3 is TGCGCCAGCAGCTTGGCCGTTTCGAATGAGCAGTTCTTC.

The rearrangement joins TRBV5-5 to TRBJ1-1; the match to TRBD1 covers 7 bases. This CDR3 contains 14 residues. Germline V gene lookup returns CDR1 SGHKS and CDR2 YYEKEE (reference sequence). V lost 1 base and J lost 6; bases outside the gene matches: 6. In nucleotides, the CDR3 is TGTGCCAGCAGCTTGTGGCAGGGGGTGGCTGAAGCTTTCTTT. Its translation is CASSLWQGVAEAFF.

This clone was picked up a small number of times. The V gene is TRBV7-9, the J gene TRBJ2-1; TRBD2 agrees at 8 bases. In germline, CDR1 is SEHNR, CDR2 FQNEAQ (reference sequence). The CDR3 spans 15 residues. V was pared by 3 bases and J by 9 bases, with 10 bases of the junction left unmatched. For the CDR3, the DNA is TGTGCCAGCAGCTTTACCAGCGGGAGACTGGGTGAGCAGTTCTTC. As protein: CASSFTSGRLGEQFF. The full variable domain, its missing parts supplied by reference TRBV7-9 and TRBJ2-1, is DTGVSQNPRHKITKRGQNVTFRCDPISEHNRLYWYRQTLGQGPEFLTYFQNEAQLEKSRLLSDRFSAERPKGSFSTLEIQRTEQGDSAMYLCASSFTSGRLGEQFFGPGTRLTVL.

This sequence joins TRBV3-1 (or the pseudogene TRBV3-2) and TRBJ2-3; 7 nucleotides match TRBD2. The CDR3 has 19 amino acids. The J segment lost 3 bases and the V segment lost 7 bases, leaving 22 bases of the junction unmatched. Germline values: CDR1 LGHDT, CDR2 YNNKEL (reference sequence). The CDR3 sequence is CASTLRFSHAGEWTDTQYF. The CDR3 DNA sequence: TGTGCCAGCACCCTTCGGTTCTCACACGCGGGAGAATGGACAGATACGCAGTATTTT.

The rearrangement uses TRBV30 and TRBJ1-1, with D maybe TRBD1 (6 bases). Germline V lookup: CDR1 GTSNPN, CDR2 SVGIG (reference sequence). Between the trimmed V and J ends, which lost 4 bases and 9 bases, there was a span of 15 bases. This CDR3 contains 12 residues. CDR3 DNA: TGTGCCTGGAATACAGGGCCGGGGAAAGCTTTCTTT. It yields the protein CAWNTGPGKAFF.

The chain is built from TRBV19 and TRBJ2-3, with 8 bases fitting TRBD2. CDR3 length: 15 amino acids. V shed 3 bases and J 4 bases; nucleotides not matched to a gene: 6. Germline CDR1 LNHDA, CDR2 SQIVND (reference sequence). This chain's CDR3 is CASSIWAGGADTQYF. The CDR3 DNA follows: TGTGCCAGTAGTATTTGGGCGGGAGGAGCAGATACGCAGTATTTT.

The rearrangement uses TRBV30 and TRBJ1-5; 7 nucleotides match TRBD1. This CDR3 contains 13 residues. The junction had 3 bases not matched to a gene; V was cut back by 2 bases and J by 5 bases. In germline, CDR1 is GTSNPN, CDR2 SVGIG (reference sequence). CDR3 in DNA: TGTGCCTGGAGTCTCGGGACAGATCAGCCCCAGCATTTT. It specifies CAWSLGTDQPQHF.